This T cell receptor beta chain was sequenced in a study of blood T cell repertoires in COVID-19. Trimming cost V 1 base and J 9 bases, with 19 bases left between them. The CDR3 sequence is 16 residues long. The germline CDR1 and CDR2 sequences are SGHVS and FQNEAQ. Sequencing used immunoSEQ multiplex PCR; TCRdb keeps in-frame clones, though not all of them. The data show 250,000 to 300,000 clones, with around 85% seen just once and approximately 11% held by the top ten. This clonotype was obtained from a woman between 65 and 79 years old with acute or convalescent COVID-19. V usage is TRBV7-8 and J usage is TRBJ1-5; unclear D gene. Sample: peripheral blood. CDR3 residues: CASSLGLGITGGPQHF. CDR3 sequence (DNA): TGTGCCAGCAGCTTAGGACTTGGGATTACTGGAGGGCCCCAGCATTTT.